One sample yielded the 27 T cell receptor beta chains listed below, sequenced in a study of shared clonotypes between healthy human individuals. Method: immunoSEQ multiplex PCR; TCRdb's copy keeps in-frame clones and lacks some. The data hold approximately 1,000,000 clones, with about 80% observed a single time. What was sequenced was memory CD4+ T cells from PBMCs. Subset: CD45RA-negative fraction. The receptors originated from a man aged 18 to 29 in good health. Some clones in this sample may be carry-over from other donors' samples.

This chain connects TRBV28 to TRBJ1-5, with unresolved D. CDR1 is MDHEN, CDR2 SYDVKM, per germline. The CDR3 totals 16 residues. Trimming removed 7 bases at V and 7 bases at J, with 23 bases between. The CDR3 loop is CASTGKGRRDRQPQHF. CDR3 nucleotides: TGTGCCAGCACCGGTAAGGGCAGACGGGATCGGCAGCCCCAGCATTTT.

The rearrangement links TRBV5-8 to TRBJ2-1; D is undetermined. Germline V gene data show CDR1 as SGHTS and CDR2 as YDEGEE. V lost 3 bases and J 1 base, leaving 14 bases between the germline ends. This CDR3 is 16 amino acids long. The CDR3 spells CASSSAVRYSYNEQFF. CDR3 nucleotides: TGTGCCAGCAGCTCCGCTGTACGGTATTCCTACAATGAGCAGTTCTTC.

For this clone: Other DNA sequences in the sample encode the same CDR3. The chain uses TRBV6-5 and TRBJ2-7, with 8 bases matching TRBD1. The CDR3 extends over 14 amino acids. The ends lost 4 bases at V and 2 bases at J; junction bases unmatched: 4. Germline CDR1 reads MNHEY; CDR2 reads SVGAGI. CDR3 protein: CASSFRDRPYEQYF. CDR3 coding DNA: TGTGCCAGCAGTTTCAGGGACAGGCCCTACGAGCAGTACTTC.

Turning to this clone: A far larger clone differs by one base, so this is likely a read error. This chain joins TRBV6-1 and TRBJ1-1; the D gene is possibly TRBD1 (5 bases). With 6 bases removed from V and 1 base from J, the gap between germline ends came to 6 bases. This CDR3 has 12 residues. Germline V lookup: CDR1 MNHNS, CDR2 SASEGT. CDR3 in DNA: TGTGCCAGCAGCCAGGGGAACACTGAAGCTTTCTTT. The encoded protein is CASSQGNTEAFF.

The CDR3 loop is CASSPEGQGFVGANVLTF. CDR3 DNA sequence: TGCGCCAGCAGCCCCGAGGGACAGGGTTTCGTCGGGGCCAACGTCCTGACTTTC. This chain connects TRBV5-1 to TRBJ2-6; TRBD1 matches 9 bases. The V segment lost 4 bases and the J segment 4 bases; nucleotides outside the gene matches: 12. This CDR3 is built from 18 residues. Germline-derived CDR1 and CDR2 are SGHRS and YFSETQ.

This chain connects TRBV12-5 to TRBJ1-1; D uncertain. CDR1 is LGHNT and CDR2 is FRNRAP in the germline V gene. The CDR3 consists of 15 residues. The V gene lost 5 bases and the J gene lost 1 base, with 14 bases spanning the gap. This CDR3 reads CASGLGPLTNTEAFF. The DNA for the CDR3 is TGTGCTAGTGGTCTCGGCCCCCTGACGAACACTGAAGCTTTCTTT.

A note on this clone: A much larger clone lies one base from this, so it may be a read error. The chain combines TRBV4-2 with TRBJ1-5; D ambiguous. Germline CDR1 is LGHNA and CDR2 is YNFKEQ. The CDR3 loop spans 15 amino acids. This chain's CDR3 is CASGQHWDYNQPQHF. CDR3 DNA: TGTGCCAGCGGCCAACACTGGGATTACAATCAGCCCCAGCATTTT.

The genes are TRBV11-2 and TRBJ2-7, with TRBD2 identical over 10 bases. Per the germline V gene, CDR1 is SGHAT and CDR2 is FQNNGV. There are 14 residues in the CDR3. The J segment lost 4 bases and the V segment lost 5 bases, leaving 5 bases of the junction unmatched. The CDR3 bases are TGTGCCAGCAGCGTGGAAGCGGGAGGGTACGAGCAGTACTTC. Residues: CASSVEAGGYEQYF.

This rearrangement joins TRBV5-4 to TRBJ1-1, with D uncertain. V was trimmed by 0 bases and J by 5 bases, leaving 14 bases between them. The CDR3 loop spans 15 amino acids. The germline CDR1 and CDR2 sequences are SGHNT and YYREEE (reference sequence). CDR3 nucleotide sequence: TGTGCCAGCAGCTTGGCGGCCGGAGGGTGGACTGAAGCTTTCTTT. Translated: CASSLAAGGWTEAFF.

The chain links TRBV2 to TRBJ2-3, with TRBD1 matching 11 bases. After removal of 4 bases from V and 4 bases from J, the junction contained 10 bases not matched to a gene. The length of the CDR3 is 17 residues. The germline V gene encodes CDR1 SNHLY and CDR2 FYNNEI. The CDR3 is CASSVRRRDRGADTQYF. In nucleotides, the CDR3 is TGTGCCAGCAGTGTCCGACGACGGGACAGGGGGGCAGATACGCAGTATTTT.

This chain connects TRBV27 to TRBJ2-7, with 7 bases lining up with TRBD1. From germline, CDR1 is MNHEY and CDR2 SMNVEV (reference sequence). The CDR3 has 13 residues. The ends lost 5 bases at V and 2 bases at J; junction bases unmatched: 3. This chain's CDR3 is CASSPDRAYEQYF. The CDR3 nucleotides read TGTGCCAGCAGTCCCGACAGGGCCTACGAGCAGTACTTC.

The chain couples TRBV5-4 to TRBJ1-3, with D possibly being TRBD1 (5 bases). Germline CDR1 and CDR2: SGHNT and YYREEE (reference sequence). The ends were cut back, 4 bases at V and 2 bases at J, with 10 bases in the middle. The CDR3 totals 14 residues. CDR3 region: CASSRREAGNTIYF. The CDR3 DNA reads TGTGCCAGCAGCCGCAGGGAGGCTGGAAACACCATATATTTT.

V is TRBV11-2 and J is TRBJ2-3, with D uncertain. Germline V gene lookup returns CDR1 SGHAT and CDR2 FQNNGV. The CDR3 runs to 11 residues. V lost 1 base and J lost 7, with 3 bases in between. The CDR3 sequence: CASSLGNTQYF. In DNA form, the CDR3 reads TGTGCCAGCAGCTTAGGTAATACGCAGTATTTT. The full variable domain, completed using reference TRBV11-2 and TRBJ2-3, is EAGVAQSPRYKIIEKRQSVAFWCNPISGHATLYWYQQILGQGPKLLIQFQNNGVVDDSQLPKDRFSAERLKGVDSTLKIQPAKLEDSAVYLCASSLGNTQYFGPGTRLTVL.

This clone was detected only a few times. The chain joins TRBV7-3 to TRBJ2-5; 8 nucleotides align to TRBD1. This CDR3 region has 17 residues. Germline-derived CDR1 and CDR2 are SGHTA and FQGTGA. V lost 2 bases, J lost 3 bases, and 11 bases stayed unmatched. The CDR3 is CASSLGRGQDTKETQYF. In DNA, the CDR3 is TGTGCCAGCAGCTTAGGTAGGGGACAGGATACCAAAGAGACCCAGTACTTC.

Remarks on this clone: Other DNA variants within this sample encode the same CDR3. The rearrangement uses TRBV18 and TRBJ2-2, with 7 bases matching TRBD1. CDR3 length equals 15 residues. V gave up 3 bases and J gave up 3 bases; unmatched junction bases: 4. Looked up from germline, CDR1 is KGHSH and CDR2 is LQKENI. CDR3 sequence (DNA): TGTGCCAGCTCACCGGGTACAGGGGACACCGGGGAGCTGTTTTTT. This sequence encodes CASSPGTGDTGELFF. The whole variable domain, filled in from reference TRBV18 and TRBJ2-2, reads NAGVMQNPRHLVRRRGQEARLRCSPMKGHSHVYWYRQLPEEGLKFMVYLQKENIIDESGMPKERFSAEFPKEGPSILRIQQVVRGDSAAYFCASSPGTGDTGELFFGEGSRLTVL.

This CDR3 is CASTIGTGNQPQHF. The CDR3 DNA is TGTGCCAGCACAATCGGGACAGGGAATCAGCCCCAGCATTTT. V and J are TRBV6-5 and TRBJ1-5, with TRBD1 identical over 9 bases. Germline V lookup: CDR1 MNHEY, CDR2 SVGAGI. V was clipped by 7 bases and J by 4 bases; unmatched bases: 5. There are 14 residues in the CDR3.

V is TRBV28 and J is TRBJ2-7; TRBD2 matches 12 bases. The CDR3 spans 14 residues. Trimming removed 8 bases from V and 2 bases from J; junction bases left unmatched: 4. Per germline, CDR1 MDHEN and CDR2 SYDVKM. The CDR3 sequence: CASVTSGSAYEQYF. DNA for the CDR3: TGTGCCAGCGTGACTAGCGGGAGTGCCTACGAGCAGTACTTC.

The V call is TRBV12-5, the J call TRBJ2-7, with TRBD2 identical over 13 bases. The V gene end was trimmed by 3 bases and the J gene end by 0 bases; junction bases not matched to a gene: 8. This CDR3 is 18 amino acids long. Germline loops: CDR1 LGHNT, CDR2 FRNRAP. The CDR3 region has the DNA TGTGCTAGTGGTTTCTGCACACTAGCGGGAGGGACCTCCTACGAGCAGTACTTC. This sequence encodes CASGFCTLAGGTSYEQYF.

Remarks on this clone: The sample contains more than one DNA sequence encoding this CDR3. The chain combines TRBV11-1 with TRBJ2-7; D is possibly TRBD2 (6 bases). V lost 5 bases, J lost 0 bases, and 11 bases lay in between. CDR1 and CDR2 (germline): SGHAT, FQDESV (reference sequence). This CDR3 has 14 residues. Here the CDR3 reads CASSLGGSSYEQYF. CDR3 DNA sequence: TGTGCCAGCAGCCTCGGGGGTAGCTCCTACGAGCAGTACTTC.

The sample holds one count of this clone. The gene calls are TRBV27 and TRBJ2-1, with TRBD2 matching over 8 bases. V was clipped by 5 bases and J by 8 bases; unmatched bases: 17. The CDR3 is made up of 17 amino acids. Germline V gene lookup returns CDR1 MNHEY and CDR2 SMNVEV (reference sequence). The CDR3 coding sequence is TGTGCCAGCAGTCCCAGGGTGGTGGTAGCGGGAAAGGATGAGCAGTTCTTC. Encoded protein: CASSPRVVVAGKDEQFF.

In this sample, this clone turned up once. This chain uses TRBV28 with TRBJ2-7, with TRBD2 matching over 7 bases. V lost 3 bases and J lost 3; bases outside the gene matches: 5. The CDR3 spans 14 residues. Germline V gives CDR1 MDHEN, CDR2 SYDVKM. The CDR3 DNA sequence: TGTGCCAGCAGTTTTAGGGACTATCTCTACGAGCAGTACTTC. Protein product: CASSFRDYLYEQYF.

CDR3 sequence reads: CATRTGVEQYF. The CDR3, as DNA: TGTGCCACCAGGACAGGGGTCGAGCAGTACTTC. The chain has TRBV6-6 and TRBJ2-7; 9 bases fit TRBD1. Germline V gene sequence: CDR1 MNHNY, CDR2 SVGAGI (reference sequence). After removal of 10 bases from V and 6 bases from J, the junction contained 4 bases not matched to a gene. The CDR3 runs to 11 residues.

The gene calls are TRBV7-9 and TRBJ2-7, with D perhaps being TRBD1 or TRBD2 (5 bases each). This CDR3 has 17 amino acids. Trimming removed 0 bases at V and 1 base at J, with 16 bases between. Per germline, CDR1 SEHNR and CDR2 FQNEAQ (reference sequence). This CDR3 reads CASSLARGPTHSYEQYF. The CDR3 coding sequence is TGTGCCAGCAGCTTAGCCCGGGGACCAACCCATTCCTACGAGCAGTACTTC.

The gene calls are TRBV7-9 and TRBJ1-1; D uncertain. The CDR3 length is 12 residues. Germline CDR1 and CDR2: SEHNR and FQNEAQ (reference sequence). The germline V and J ends were trimmed by 3 bases and 6 bases, with 8 bases remaining between them. This chain's CDR3 is CASSFSSPEAFF. The CDR3 DNA reads TGTGCCAGCAGCTTCTCGAGCCCTGAAGCTTTCTTT.

In its sample, this clone was seen a few times. V gene TRBV5-4 combines with J gene TRBJ2-7; 7 bases map to TRBD1. CDR3 length: 16 amino acids. V trimming: 4 bases; J trimming: 1 base; junction bases outside the gene matches: 11. The germline V gene encodes CDR1 SGHNT and CDR2 YYREEE (reference sequence). The CDR3 sequence is CASSRGRQGDSYEQYF. The CDR3, as DNA: TGTGCCAGCAGCCGGGGCCGGCAGGGGGATTCCTACGAGCAGTACTTC.

This clone was seen a few times. The chain uses TRBV6-1 and TRBJ1-1; no reliable D call. Germline V lookup: CDR1 MNHNS, CDR2 SASEGT. This CDR3 comprises 13 residues. With 6 bases removed from V and 4 bases from J, the gap between germline ends came to 12 bases. The CDR3 loop is CASSERDSTEAFF. The CDR3 region has the DNA TGTGCCAGCAGCGAAAGAGATAGCACTGAAGCTTTCTTT.

The chain links TRBV30 to TRBJ2-5; weak D call: TRBD2 (5 bases). This CDR3 has 12 residues. Trimming cost V 2 bases and J 5 bases, with 9 bases left between them. Germline V gene lookup returns CDR1 GTSNPN and CDR2 SVGIG (reference sequence). The CDR3 nucleotides read TGTGCCTGGAGTAGCGGAGTGGAGACCCAGTACTTC. Its protein is CAWSSGVETQYF. Using reference TRBV30 and TRBJ2-5 for the parts outside the CDR3, the full variable domain is SQTIHQWPATLVQPVGSPLSLECTVEGTSNPNLYWYRQAAGRGLQLLFYSVGIGQISSEVPQNLSASRPQDRQFILSSKKLLLSDSGFYLCAWSSGVETQYFGPGTRLLVL.